The 21 T cell receptor beta chains given below trace back to one sample, sequenced in a study of CD8 T cells in ankylosing spondylitis. TCRdb reprocessed the 5' RACE reads via MiXCR and lists one record per CDR3 protein. This table holds 200,000 to 250,000 distinct CDR3 sequences, roughly 8.2% found once. Sequencing was performed on blood, either unsorted or a sorted T cell fraction (not recorded which). The receptors come from a female donor with ankylosing spondylitis or in good health (not recorded which).

This clonotype showed up many times. The chain combines TRBV20-1 with TRBJ1-5; D is unresolved. Germline V CDR1 and CDR2: DFQATT, SNEGSKA (reference sequence). The CDR3 is 8 amino acids. The DNA for the CDR3 is TGCAGAGATCAGCCCCAGCATTTT. It codes for CRDQPQHF.

This clonotype was counted at least ten times. The chain has TRBV4-1 and TRBJ2-1; D ambiguous. The germline CDR1 and CDR2 sequences are MGHRA and YSYEKL. Trimming removed 0 bases at V and 7 bases at J, with 4 bases between. There are 12 residues in the CDR3. The CDR3 sequence is CASSQDLNEQFF. In DNA, the CDR3 is TGCGCCAGCAGCCAAGACTTAAATGAGCAGTTCTTC.

The chain couples TRBV29-1 to TRBJ2-7; weak D call: TRBD1 (5 bases). This CDR3 is 11 amino acids long. Trimming took off 7 bases at V and 5 bases at J, with 12 bases between the two ends. The germline V gene has CDR1 SQVTM and CDR2 ANQGSEA. The CDR3 loop is CSGGHKHEQYF. The CDR3 DNA is TGCAGCGGAGGACACAAGCACGAGCAGTACTTC.

This clonotype was detected many times. V and J are TRBV9 and TRBJ2-1; 11 positions match TRBD2. Looked up from germline, CDR1 is SGDLS and CDR2 is YYNGEE. V was clipped by 2 bases and J by 10 bases; unmatched bases: 14. The CDR3 loop spans 17 amino acids. The CDR3 DNA reads as TGTGCCAGCAGCGTCGCGAGGGCTAGCGGGGGGATGGGGGAGCAGTTCTTC. Its translation is CASSVARASGGMGEQFF. Based on the CDR3 plus reference TRBV9 and TRBJ2-1, the full variable domain is DSGVTQTPKHLITATGQRVTLRCSPRSGDLSVYWYQQSLDQGLQFLIQYYNGEERAKGNILERFSAQQFPDLHSELNLSSLELGDSALYFCASSVARASGGMGEQFFGPGTRLTVL.

This clonotype was seen repeatedly, ten times or more. The chain has TRBV5-5 and TRBJ2-7; no definite D call. The CDR3 totals 11 residues. The germline V gene has CDR1 SGHKS and CDR2 YYEKEE (reference sequence). Trimming cost V 4 bases and J 5 bases, with 7 bases left between them. CDR3 residues: CASSRLDEQYF. CDR3 nucleotides: TGTGCCAGCAGCCGGTTGGACGAGCAGTACTTC.

This clonotype was recorded many times. This chain links TRBV3-1 with TRBJ2-3; TRBD2 aligns across 9 bases. V lost 2 bases and J lost 4; bases outside the gene matches: 7. Per the germline V gene, CDR1 is LGHDT and CDR2 is YNNKEL (reference sequence). This CDR3 comprises 16 residues. CDR3 nucleotides: TGTGCCAGCAGCCAAAACGCCGGACTAGCGTCAGATACGCAGTATTTT. Amino acids: CASSQNAGLASDTQYF.

V is TRBV6-5 and J is TRBJ1-2, with D unclear. The CDR3 has 12 residues. From germline, CDR1 is MNHEY and CDR2 SVGAGI. Trimming shortened V by 6 bases and J by 7 bases, and 12 bases separated the two germline ends. CDR3 protein: CASSSVSGGYTF. The CDR3 DNA reads as TGTGCCAGCAGCTCCGTCTCGGGTGGCTACACCTTC.

This clonotype has ten or more counts. The V call is TRBV10-3, the J call TRBJ2-3; D might be TRBD2 (6 bases). V lost 4 bases, J lost 2 bases, and 16 bases lay in between. The germline V gene encodes CDR1 ENHRY and CDR2 SYGVKD. This CDR3 comprises 16 residues. CDR3 sequence: CAISVTGESSTDTQYF. CDR3 DNA: TGTGCCATCAGTGTAACGGGGGAGTCCTCCACAGATACGCAGTATTTT.

In its sample, this clonotype was seen many times. The rearrangement uses TRBV20-1 and TRBJ2-5; 8 bases are shared with TRBD2. The V and J ends lost 6 bases and 5 bases, in that order; junction bases with no gene match: 11. CDR1 and CDR2 (germline): DFQATT, SNEGSKA (reference sequence). The CDR3 has 14 residues. CDR3 sequence reads: CSALASGRKETQYF. The CDR3 DNA is TGCAGTGCCCTAGCTAGCGGGCGCAAGGAGACCCAGTACTTC.

Many counts were recorded for this clonotype. The chain has TRBV7-3 and TRBJ2-3; D call uncertain. Germline-derived CDR1 and CDR2 are SGHTA and FQGTGA. The CDR3 has 14 amino acids. Trimming cost V 2 bases and J 6 bases, with 12 bases left between them. The CDR3 loop is CASSLGSSFDTQYF. The CDR3 nucleotides read TGTGCCAGCAGCTTAGGATCATCTTTTGATACGCAGTATTTT. Together with reference TRBV7-3 and TRBJ2-3, the CDR3 gives the full variable domain: GAGVSQTPSNKVTEKGKYVELRCDPISGHTALYWYRQSLGQGPEFLIYFQGTGAADDSGLPNDRFFAVRPEGSVSTLKIQRTERGDSAVYLCASSLGSSFDTQYFGPGTRLTVL.

This clonotype has a handful of counts. CDR3 sequence reads: CASSPLSLAEPPDTQYF. The CDR3 nucleotides are TGTGCCAGCTCACCATTGTCCCTAGCGGAGCCCCCAGATACGCAGTATTTT. The chain links TRBV18 to TRBJ2-3; 7 bases match TRBD2. Trimming cost V 2 bases and J 4 bases; bases outside gene matches: 12. The CDR3 spans 17 residues. Germline CDR1 and CDR2: KGHSH and LQKENI.

This clonotype was recorded at least ten times. This chain links TRBV20-1 with TRBJ2-3; TRBD2 agrees at 11 bases. V lost 5 bases, J lost 3 bases, and 7 bases stayed unmatched. The CDR3 covers 15 residues. Germline values: CDR1 DFQATT, CDR2 SNEGSKA (reference sequence). This CDR3 reads CSAPGRTSGTDTQYF. CDR3 DNA sequence: TGCAGTGCTCCTGGGCGGACTAGCGGGACAGATACGCAGTATTTT.

This clonotype showed up many times. This chain joins TRBV5-6 and TRBJ2-1; D might be TRBD2 (5 bases). Germline CDR1 and CDR2: SGHDT and YYEEEE. Trimming took off 6 bases at V and 4 bases at J, with 11 bases between the two ends. CDR3 length: 13 residues. CDR3 nucleotides: TGTGCCAGCAACCTGGACTCGTACAATGAGCAGTTCTTC. The encoded protein is CASNLDSYNEQFF.

This clonotype appeared many times. This chain links TRBV20-1 with TRBJ2-5, with TRBD1 identical over 9 bases. The CDR3 has 14 residues. Losses at the gene ends were 3 bases for V and 5 bases for J; bases not matched to a gene: 7. Per the germline V gene, CDR1 is DFQATT and CDR2 is SNEGSKA (reference sequence). Here the CDR3 reads CSASGDRVTETQYF. CDR3 nucleotides: TGCAGTGCTAGTGGGGACAGGGTGACGGAGACCCAGTACTTC.

This clonotype occurred many times. The rearrangement joins TRBV7-9 to TRBJ1-1; D is unresolved. The V gene's germline CDR1 is SEHNR and CDR2 FQNEAQ (reference sequence). This CDR3 has 14 residues. V gave up 4 bases and J gave up 0 bases, with 9 bases separating them. CDR3 amino acids: CASSYNNLNTEAFF. CDR3 coding DNA: TGTGCCAGCAGCTATAATAATCTGAACACTGAAGCTTTCTTT.

This clonotype was counted at least ten times. The rearrangement joins TRBV4-3 to TRBJ1-5; D is perhaps TRBD1 (6 bases). CDR1 and CDR2 from the germline V gene are LGHNA and YSLEER. V lost 0 bases to trimming and J lost 5 bases, with 17 bases between them. The CDR3 consists of 17 residues. CDR3: CASSQESGRGLDQPQHF. The CDR3 DNA is TGCGCCAGCAGCCAAGAGTCCGGCAGGGGATTGGATCAGCCCCAGCATTTT.

This clonotype was recorded many times. The chain is built from TRBV5-1 and TRBJ2-1; 12 bases align to TRBD2. This CDR3 region has 15 residues. V trimming: 5 bases; J trimming: 6 bases; junction bases outside the gene matches: 6. Germline V CDR1 and CDR2: SGHRS, YFSETQ. The CDR3 is CASSSGLAGLNEQFF. The DNA for the CDR3 is TGCGCCAGCAGTTCGGGACTAGCGGGTCTCAATGAGCAGTTCTTC.

This clonotype was counted ten times or more. This sequence joins TRBV30 and TRBJ2-4, with D tentatively TRBD1 (6 bases). Germline lookup yields CDR1 GTSNPN and CDR2 SVGIG (reference sequence). V lost 2 bases and J lost 7, with 15 bases in between. The CDR3 runs 14 residues. In DNA, the CDR3 is TGTGCCTGGAGTAAGGGGGAGAGGTTCAACATTCAGTACTTC. It codes for CAWSKGERFNIQYF. Based on the CDR3 plus reference TRBV30 and TRBJ2-4, the full variable domain is SQTIHQWPATLVQPVGSPLSLECTVEGTSNPNLYWYRQAAGRGLQLLFYSVGIGQISSEVPQNLSASRPQDRQFILSSKKLLLSDSGFYLCAWSKGERFNIQYFGAGTRLSVL.

The chain uses TRBV30 and TRBJ1-1; perhaps TRBD1 as D (6 bases). The CDR3 consists of 14 residues. In germline, CDR1 is GTSNPN, CDR2 SVGIG (reference sequence). V was cut by 2 bases and J by 5 bases, with 15 bases left in between. The CDR3 coding sequence is TGTGCCTGGAGTAGCTTAGGGGGGCGTACTGAAGCTTTCTTT. This codes for CAWSSLGGRTEAFF.

This clonotype appeared a few times. A much larger clone sits a single nucleotide away, making a read error possible. The chain uses TRBV7-2 and TRBJ2-1, with a possible D match to TRBD1 (5 bases). CDR3 length equals 15 residues. Looked up from germline, CDR1 is SGHTA and CDR2 is FQGNSA. CDR3 protein: CVSSLGVPEVNEQFF. CDR3 bases: TGTGTCAGCAGCTTAGGGGTTCCAGAGGTAAATGAGCAGTTCTTC.

In the case of this clonotype: A much larger clone sits a single nucleotide away, making a read error possible. V is TRBV7-2 and J is TRBJ2-1; D is unclear. The V gene's germline CDR1 is SGHTA and CDR2 FQGNSA. The CDR3 length is 13 residues. Trimming removed 4 bases from V and 9 bases from J, with 13 bases in between. The CDR3 DNA follows: TGTGCCAGCAGCTACTTTGGTGGCAGTGAGCAGTTCTTC. This gives the protein CASSYFGGSEQFF.